What follows is one TCR beta chain and its context. This sample was taken from a study of blood T cell repertoires in COVID-19. Turning to the study itself: Each recovered donor of Cohort 3 presented with two negative PCRs, clearance, or symptom resolution. Some COVID-19 samples were acute and others convalescent; all came from the United States, Italy and Spain. The analysed material was cDNA or gDNA that came from T cells, B-cell-depleted T cells, or PBMCs.

The ends were cut back, 1 base at V and 0 bases at J, with 7 bases in the middle. CDR1 is SGHNT and CDR2 is YYREEE in the germline V gene (reference sequence). The CDR3 spans 14 residues. In the authors' methods: By means of reference gene primer amplification, nucleated cell counts were estimated. TCRdb's copy holds only in-frame clones and misses some; the assay was immunoSEQ multiplex PCR. V, J and clone size are taken as reported in that table, and D and trimming were inferred from the DNA itself. The table lists around 290,000 clones, more than 75% of them singletons. V usage is TRBV5-4 and J usage is TRBJ1-1; TRBD1 might be the D (6 bases). The sequenced material came from PBMCs or T cells enriched from blood (not recorded which). The sequence was obtained from a woman aged 55-69 years in a cohort exposed to, infected with or recovered from COVID-19 (not recorded which). CDR3 coding DNA: TGTGCCAGCAGCTTGCAGGGGATGAACACTGAAGCTTTCTTT. As protein: CASSLQGMNTEAFF. Full variable domain (remainder filled in from reference TRBV5-4 and TRBJ1-1): ETGVTQSPTHLIKTRGQQVTLRCSSQSGHNTVSWYQQALGQGPQFIFQYYREEENGRGNFPPRFSGLQFPNYSSELNVNALELDDSALYLCASSLQGMNTEAFFGQGTRLTVV.